Detailed here is one T cell receptor (beta chain). What it binds is not known. Germline V gene data show CDR1 as SGHVS and CDR2 as FQNEAQ. This CDR3 comprises 14 residues. For each CDR3 protein, TCRdb gives one entry from its re-call of the 5' RACE reads, without DNA. This sample carries 450,000 to 600,000 distinct CDR3 sequences, with approximately 3.6% going to the ten biggest clones. These data come from a study of T cells expressing NK-cell markers. Across the study: Sorted CD3+CD56+NKG2C+, CD3+CD56+NKG2C- and CD3+CD56-NKG2C+ T cells provided the TCR beta repertoires. With respect to HCMV, seven of the eight sequenced donors were seropositive, and one was seronegative.

Findings and caveats of the study: Of the CD8+ T cell pool in more than 5 donors, roughly 1.0-7.5% was accounted for by dominant NKG2C+ clonotypes.

V usage is TRBV7-8 and J usage is TRBJ2-5; without DNA, the TCRdb call of TRBD1 cannot be checked. Sequencing used blood T cells: a sorted CD56 or NKG2C T cell subset, CD4+ or CD8+ T cells, or bulk PBMC T cells (not recorded which). This clonotype was obtained from a man younger than 35 in good health. CDR3 sequence: CASSSTMGGETQYF.